The 15 T cell receptor beta chains in this list originate from one sample, sequenced in a study of T cell clonality in common variable immunodeficiency. Data came from immunoSEQ multiplex PCR; TCRdb stores just in-frame clones and leaves some out. The sample includes about 74,000 clones, none of them occurring once. The sample consisted of peripheral blood mononuclear cells. Receptor source: a person aged 18 to 75 in good health.

This clone was counted at least ten times. The CDR3 end is not reached by the read, which stops 3 residues before it; the germline J gene fills it in. The genes are TRBV19 and TRBJ2-7; 9 nucleotides align to TRBD2. CDR3 size: 14 residues. CDR1 is LNHDA, CDR2 SQIVND, per germline (reference sequence). V was clipped by 6 bases and J by 2 bases; unmatched bases: 5. CDR3 DNA (partial): TGTGCCAGTAGGGCACTAGCGGGCACCTACGAG. Its protein is CASRALAGTYE. The CDR3 in its entirety is CASRALAGTYEQYF.

This clone has ten or more counts. The read ends 3 residues shy of where the CDR3 ends; the end is completed using the germline J gene. The V call is TRBV12-3 or TRBV12-4, the J call TRBJ2-3; 7 bases match TRBD2. Trimming at V came to 3 bases and at J to 3 bases, leaving 6 bases not matched to a gene. The CDR3 is 15 amino acids. The CDR3 bases that were read are TGTGCCAGCAGTTTCCGGCAGGGAGGGACAGATACG. It encodes CASSFRQGGTDT. The entire CDR3 protein is CASSFRQGGTDTQYF.

This clone was seen at least ten times. The missing CDR3 end, 3 residues past where the read stops, is filled in from the germline J gene. This chain joins TRBV18 and TRBJ2-7; 9 bases line up with TRBD2. V lost 3 bases, J lost 6 bases, and 6 bases stayed unmatched. Germline V lookup: CDR1 KGHSH, CDR2 LQKENI. CDR3 length equals 14 residues. Incomplete CDR3 DNA: TGTGCCAGCTCACCCTACCCGGGACTAGCCGAG. The encoded protein is CASSPYPGLAE. The whole CDR3 is CASSPYPGLAEQYF.

This clone came up many times. Sequencing ends 3 residues short of the CDR3 end; the germline J gene provides the rest. The J gene is TRBJ1-1, the V gene TRBV6-4; weak D call: TRBD1 (6 bases). V lost 3 bases to trimming and J lost 1 base, with 6 bases between them. Germline V lookup: CDR1 MRHNA, CDR2 SNTAGT. This CDR3 is 13 amino acids long. The covered CDR3 bases are TGTGCCAGCAGTGAGGGGGCGAACACTGAA. It yields the protein CASSEGANTE. The entire CDR3 protein is CASSEGANTEAFF.

The table lists this clone with many counts. The CDR3 end lies 3 residues beyond the end of the read and is filled in from the germline J gene. V and J are TRBV9 and TRBJ2-1; 11 positions match TRBD2. The CDR3 covers 15 residues. After removal of 3 bases from V and 7 bases from J, the junction contained 6 bases not matched to a gene. CDR1 and CDR2 from the germline V gene are SGDLS and YYNGEE. Incomplete CDR3 DNA: TGTGCCAGCAGCGACACTAGCGGGAGTGATAATGAG. Translated: CASSDTSGSDNE. In full, the CDR3 is CASSDTSGSDNEQFF.

This clone appeared many times. The observed sequence ends 3 residues before the CDR3 terminus, with the missing tail filled in from the germline J gene. This chain connects TRBV6-2 or TRBV6-3 to TRBJ2-5; D might be TRBD1 (6 bases). Germline assignment: CDR1 MNHEY and CDR2 SVGEGT. This CDR3 has 17 amino acids. V was pared by 5 bases and J by 0 bases, with 19 bases between. CDR3 DNA, as far as it was read: TGTGCCAGCAGTCCAATGTGGACAGAAAGTTACCAAGAGACC. Its translation is CASSPMWTESYQET. The complete CDR3 sequence is CASSPMWTESYQETQYF.

This clone was picked up many times. From the germline J gene comes the end of the CDR3, since the read stops 3 residues before it. The chain couples TRBV29-1 to TRBJ2-5; 13 bases match TRBD2. The CDR3 runs 16 residues. Germline lookup yields CDR1 SQVTM and CDR2 ANQGSEA. Trimming at V came to 6 bases and at J to 5 bases, leaving 12 bases not matched to a gene. The sequenced part of the CDR3 DNA is TGCAGCGTCCAGGTGACTAGCGGGGGGCCGGGGGAGACC. Translated, it gives CSVQVTSGGPGET. The full CDR3 protein is CSVQVTSGGPGETQYF. Filled out from reference TRBV29-1 and TRBJ2-5, the complete variable domain reads SAVISQKPSRDICQRGTSLTIQCQVDSQVTMMFWYRQQPGQSLTLIATANQGSEATYESGFVIDKFPISRPNLTFSTLTVSNMSPEDSSIYLCSVQVTSGGPGETQYFGPGTRLLVL.

This clone appeared many times. The read terminates 3 residues before the CDR3 end, so the remaining end is supplied by the germline J gene. The gene calls are TRBV7-2 and TRBJ2-2, with D perhaps matching TRBD2 (5 bases). CDR1 SGHTA and CDR2 FQGNSA come from the germline V gene. The germline V and J ends were trimmed by 7 bases and 4 bases, with 13 bases remaining between them. The CDR3 totals 14 residues. The CDR3 DNA, read in part, is TGTGCCAGCAACCTCGGGCTAGCCACCGGGGAG. This codes for CASNLGLATGE. The whole CDR3 is CASNLGLATGELFF.

This clone was seen repeatedly, ten times or more. The missing CDR3 end, 3 residues past where the read stops, is filled in from the germline J gene. This chain uses TRBV12-3 or TRBV12-4 with TRBJ2-5, with TRBD1 matching 10 bases. V shed 6 bases and J 0 bases; nucleotides not matched to a gene: 10. The CDR3 loop spans 17 amino acids. Incomplete CDR3 DNA: TGTGCCAGCAGCCCGGGACAGGGGATGGTCCACCAAGAGACC. Residues: CASSPGQGMVHQET. Given in full, the CDR3 is CASSPGQGMVHQETQYF.

This clone was observed many times. From the germline J gene comes the end of the CDR3, since the read stops 3 residues before it. V is TRBV19 and J is TRBJ1-4, with D perhaps matching TRBD1 (5 bases). V was clipped by 7 bases and J by 3 bases, with 15 bases between them. Germline V lookup: CDR1 LNHDA, CDR2 SQIVND (reference sequence). The CDR3 runs 15 residues. CDR3 region: CASTLEGQPNEKLFF. The covered CDR3 bases are TGTGCCAGTACCCTAGAGGGGCAGCCTAATGAAAAA.

The sample holds many counts of this clone. The read stops 3 residues short of the end of the CDR3; the missing end is completed from the germline J gene. The chain links TRBV12-3 or TRBV12-4 to TRBJ1-1; D may be TRBD1 (5 bases). Between the trimmed V and J ends, which lost 5 bases and 1 base, there was a span of 14 bases. CDR3 length: 15 residues. The CDR3 reads CASSPLSRGNTEAFF. The CDR3 DNA, read in part, is TGTGCCAGCAGTCCCCTATCTAGGGGGAACACTGAA.

This clone was found many times. Sequencing ends 3 residues short of the CDR3 end; the germline J gene provides the rest. The V and J genes are TRBV20-1 and TRBJ2-1; weak D call: TRBD2 (6 bases). In germline, CDR1 is DFQATT, CDR2 SNEGSKA (reference sequence). V lost 3 bases, J lost 0 bases, and 15 bases lay in between. The CDR3 has 16 amino acids. CDR3 sequence reads: CSASVRDWYSYNEQFF. Partial CDR3 DNA: TGCAGTGCTAGTGTGCGGGACTGGTACTCCTACAATGAG.

There are many counts of this clone. The read finishes 3 residues shy of the CDR3 end, and the germline J gene is used to complete it. The chain links TRBV29-1 to TRBJ2-3; D unclear. The CDR3 has 12 amino acids. Trimming cost V 8 bases and J 0 bases, with 9 bases left between them. Looked up from germline, CDR1 is SQVTM and CDR2 is ANQGSEA. The DNA read from the CDR3 is TGCAGCCCTTTTTTCAGCACAGATACG. Its translation: CSPFFSTDT. The whole CDR3 sequence is CSPFFSTDTQYF.

The table lists this clone with many counts. The read ends 3 residues early relative to the CDR3; the germline J gene fills the gap. The chain recombines TRBV7-9 with TRBJ2-1, with a weak D call TRBD1 (6 bases). The CDR3 has 15 residues. The germline V gene encodes CDR1 SEHNR and CDR2 FQNEAQ (reference sequence). The V end was cut by 0 bases, the J end by 5 bases, with 11 bases between. CDR3 sequence: CASSLAGGGNNEQFF. CDR3 DNA, as far as it was read: TGTGCCAGCAGCTTAGCTGGTGGGGGCAACAATGAG.

Details on this clone: The sequence runs out 3 residues before the end of the CDR3; the remainder is reconstructed from the germline J gene. This sequence joins TRBV18 and TRBJ1-6; TRBD1 matches at 9 bases. V lost 6 bases to trimming and J lost 6 bases; unmatched junction nucleotides: 12. The CDR3 totals 17 residues. Germline V CDR1 and CDR2: KGHSH, LQKENI. The part of the CDR3 DNA that was read is TGTGCCAGCTCGACCGGGACAGGGCCTCGGGGTAATTCACCC. The encoded protein is CASSTGTGPRGNSP. The whole CDR3 sequence reads CASSTGTGPRGNSPLHF.